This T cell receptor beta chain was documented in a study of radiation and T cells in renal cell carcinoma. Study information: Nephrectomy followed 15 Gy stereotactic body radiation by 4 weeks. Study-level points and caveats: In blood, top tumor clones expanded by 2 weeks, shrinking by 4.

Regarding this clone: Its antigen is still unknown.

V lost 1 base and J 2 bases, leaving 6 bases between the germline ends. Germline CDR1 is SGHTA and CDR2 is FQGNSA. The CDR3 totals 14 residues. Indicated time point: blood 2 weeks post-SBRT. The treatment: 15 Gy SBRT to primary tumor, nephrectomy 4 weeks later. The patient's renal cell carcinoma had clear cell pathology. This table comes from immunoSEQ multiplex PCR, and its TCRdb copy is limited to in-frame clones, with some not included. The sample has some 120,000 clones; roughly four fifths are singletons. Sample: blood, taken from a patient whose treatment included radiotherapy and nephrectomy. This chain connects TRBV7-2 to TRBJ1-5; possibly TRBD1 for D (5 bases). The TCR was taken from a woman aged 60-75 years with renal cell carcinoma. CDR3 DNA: TGTGCCAGCAGCTTAGGAGGGGGCAATCAGCCCCAGCATTTT. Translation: CASSLGGGNQPQHF.